Below, 18 T cell receptor beta chains from the same sample are listed, as sequenced in a study of blood T cell repertoires in COVID-19 (dated by TCRdb to 2019 to 2021). Receptors were amplified or captured by the immunoSEQ multiplex PCR assay. TCRdb re-hosts the immuneACCESS table, in-frame sequences only. Its copies lack some clones; in the studies checked, an unresolved V gene accounts for under half of them, and the cause for the rest is not known. The table for this sample lists under 400,000 clones; around 89% of them were counted only once. Together, the top ten hold about 7% of the sample. The sequenced sample was peripheral blood. The receptor source for this set is a man between 18 and 35 years old with active or convalescent COVID-19.

The chain is built from TRBV5-4 and TRBJ2-5, with 9 bases that match TRBD2. Per germline, CDR1 SGHNT and CDR2 YYREEE (reference sequence). Trimming took 4 bases from V and 0 from J; bases not matched to a gene: 10. This CDR3 is 17 amino acids long. Here the CDR3 DNA reads TGTGCCAGCAGCCTAACACGACTAGCGGCGTACCAAGAGACCCAGTACTTC. This translates into CASSLTRLAAYQETQYF. Complete variable domain (other parts from reference TRBV5-4 and TRBJ2-5): ETGVTQSPTHLIKTRGQQVTLRCSSQSGHNTVSWYQQALGQGPQFIFQYYREEENGRGNFPPRFSGLQFPNYSSELNVNALELDDSALYLCASSLTRLAAYQETQYFGPGTRLLVL.

This chain links TRBV27 with TRBJ1-2; possible D gene TRBD1, 6 bases. Per the germline V gene, CDR1 is MNHEY and CDR2 is SMNVEV (reference sequence). This CDR3 has 14 residues. Trimming removed 6 bases from V and 3 bases from J, with 14 bases in between. The CDR3 DNA is TGTGCCAGCAGCATTGCCGGGACATACTATGGCTACACCTTC. Its protein is CASSIAGTYYGYTF.

This rearrangement joins TRBV6-5 to TRBJ2-5, with 10 bases that match TRBD1. The length of the CDR3 is 13 residues. With 7 bases clipped from V and 5 bases from J, the junction kept 4 bases outside the gene matches. Germline V gene data show CDR1 as MNHEY and CDR2 as SVGAGI. This chain's CDR3 is CASNRDRGETQYF. In nucleotides, the CDR3 is TGTGCCAGCAATAGGGACAGGGGCGAGACCCAGTACTTC.

This clone was counted a single time. The chain employs TRBV6-2 or TRBV6-3 and TRBJ2-1; 10 bases line up with TRBD2. Trimming took 5 bases from V and 9 from J; bases not matched to a gene: 19. This CDR3 has 18 residues. The germline V gene encodes CDR1 MNHEY and CDR2 SVGEGT. For the CDR3, the DNA is TGTGCCAGCAGTCCCCTCTGCGGGAGCGGGGGGGCTATTTGTGAGCAGTTCTTC. Translation: CASSPLCGSGGAICEQFF.

V is TRBV29-1 and J is TRBJ2-7, with 9 bases aligning to TRBD2. This CDR3 spans 14 amino acids. J was trimmed by 2 bases and V by 7 bases; bases with no gene match: 9. CDR1 and CDR2 (germline): SQVTM, ANQGSEA. The CDR3 sequence: CSEPGTSRTYEQYF. CDR3 nucleotides: TGCAGCGAACCGGGGACTAGCAGAACCTACGAGCAGTACTTC.

About this clone: The same CDR3 is also encoded by other DNA sequences in this sample. The chain joins TRBV7-7 to TRBJ2-7, with TRBD1 matching over 9 bases. In germline, CDR1 is SSHAT, CDR2 FNYEAQ (reference sequence). The V and J ends lost 1 base and 1 base, in that order; junction bases with no gene match: 2. CDR3 length: 15 amino acids. For the CDR3, the DNA is TGTGCCAGCAGCTTAGGACAGGGGGGTTCCTACGAGCAGTACTTC. This sequence encodes CASSLGQGGSYEQYF.

J is TRBJ1-4 and V is TRBV12-3 or TRBV12-4; TRBD1 might be the D (5 bases). The CDR3 consists of 13 residues. V lost 5 bases to trimming and J lost 7 bases, with 11 bases between them. The CDR3 DNA follows: TGTGCCAGCAGTCCCGGGGGGTTTGAAAAACTGTTTTTT. Protein: CASSPGGFEKLFF.

This clone was seen a handful of times. The J gene is TRBJ2-1, the V gene TRBV4-1; TRBD2 agrees at 7 bases. J was trimmed by 0 bases and V by 4 bases; bases with no gene match: 15. CDR3 length equals 19 residues. The germline CDR1 and CDR2 sequences are MGHRA and YSYEKL. Here the CDR3 reads CASSPETRLARNSYNEQFF. The CDR3 DNA follows: TGCGCCAGCAGCCCGGAAACAAGACTAGCTCGAAACTCCTACAATGAGCAGTTCTTC.

The V gene is TRBV30, the J gene TRBJ2-1, with D possibly matching TRBD2 (5 bases). V dropped 2 bases and J dropped 10 bases, with 18 bases sitting between them. This CDR3 has 14 amino acids. Per the germline V gene, CDR1 is GTSNPN and CDR2 is SVGIG (reference sequence). CDR3 region: CAWSSGLELGEQFF. The DNA for the CDR3 is TGTGCCTGGAGTTCCGGACTGGAGTTGGGGGAGCAGTTCTTC.

This clone was observed a single time. The chain is built from TRBV4-1 and TRBJ2-7, with TRBD2 identical over 13 bases. The CDR3 consists of 16 residues. The germline CDR1 and CDR2 sequences are MGHRA and YSYEKL. Trimming at V came to 1 base and at J to 1 base, leaving 1 base not matched to a gene. CDR3 region: CASSQALAGGSYEQYF. CDR3 DNA sequence: TGCGCCAGCAGCCAAGCACTAGCGGGAGGGTCCTACGAGCAGTACTTC.

V gene TRBV5-6 combines with J gene TRBJ1-5; D is perhaps TRBD1 (5 bases). The CDR3 loop spans 13 amino acids. The V and J ends lost 1 base and 6 bases respectively, with 8 bases between them. Germline CDR1 is SGHDT and CDR2 is YYEEEE. CDR3 amino acids: CASSLSRVQPQHF. The CDR3 nucleotides read TGTGCCAGCAGCTTGAGCAGGGTTCAGCCCCAGCATTTT.

The CDR3 nucleotides read TGTGCCAGCAGTGAAGCAGCGGGGATAAACACTGAAGCTTTCTTT. Encoded protein: CASSEAAGINTEAFF. The V gene is TRBV2, the J gene TRBJ1-1; no clear D gene. CDR1 is SNHLY, CDR2 FYNNEI, per germline. Deletions cut 0 bases from V and 2 bases from J, with 10 bases between. The CDR3 length is 15 residues.

V gene TRBV6-2 or TRBV6-3 combines with J gene TRBJ2-1, with 13 bases lining up with TRBD2. V gave up 2 bases and J gave up 4 bases; unmatched junction bases: 8. This CDR3 has 18 residues. CDR1 and CDR2 (germline): MNHEY, SVGEGT. CDR3 nucleotide sequence: TGTGCCAGCAGTTACGAACTAGCGGGAGGGCCCAAGTACAATGAGCAGTTCTTC. Translating it yields CASSYELAGGPKYNEQFF.

The rearrangement links TRBV19 to TRBJ1-6; 7 nucleotides align to TRBD1. V lost 3 bases, J lost 0 bases, and 8 bases stayed unmatched. The CDR3 loop spans 18 amino acids. Germline assignment: CDR1 LNHDA and CDR2 SQIVND (reference sequence). As DNA, the CDR3 is TGTGCCAGTAGTATTGGGACAGTGACGAGCTCCTATAATTCACCCCTCCACTTT. Translated, it gives CASSIGTVTSSYNSPLHF.

This clone was counted a single time. The rearrangement joins TRBV29-1 to TRBJ2-7; maybe TRBD2 (7 bases). Per germline, CDR1 SQVTM and CDR2 ANQGSEA. V was trimmed by 6 bases and J by 7 bases, leaving 22 bases between them. The CDR3 sequence is 14 residues long. CDR3 residues: CSVYGGRGATEQYF. CDR3 nucleotide sequence: TGCAGCGTCTACGGAGGCCGGGGGGCTACTGAGCAGTACTTC.

This rearrangement joins TRBV19 to TRBJ1-1, with D perhaps TRBD1 (6 bases). CDR3 length: 15 amino acids. The germline V gene encodes CDR1 LNHDA and CDR2 SQIVND (reference sequence). V lost 1 base and J 5 bases, leaving 14 bases between the germline ends. The CDR3 spells CASSIGSRGSTEAFF. The CDR3 nucleotides are TGTGCCAGTAGTATAGGCTCGAGGGGGTCTACTGAAGCTTTCTTT.

As for this clone: Germline and junction disagree at one end, which may indicate a read error. The rearrangement uses TRBV4-2 and TRBJ2-6, with 8 bases fitting TRBD1. The CDR3 is 20 amino acids. Per germline, CDR1 LGHNA and CDR2 YNFKEQ. The CDR3 nucleotides read TGTGCCAGCAGCCCCCGATTTAGGGGGACAGGAATCTCTGGGGCCAACGTGCTGACTTTC. Translation gives CASSPRFRGTGISGANVLTF.

The V gene is TRBV6-1, the J gene TRBJ1-2; no firm D call. Germline loops: CDR1 MNHNS, CDR2 SASEGT. Trimming took 5 bases from V and 4 from J, leaving 14 bases between them. CDR3 length equals 14 residues. CDR3 DNA: TGTGCCAGCAGTACCCGGGAGTACGTCTATGGCTACACCTTC. Translating gives CASSTREYVYGYTF.